The T cell receptor beta chain described here comes from a study of regulatory T cells in long-lasting Graves disease. Through Arm-PCR of CDR3 regions and iRepertoire HTBI primers, TCR beta libraries were built. TCRdb recomputed calls from the multiplex PCR reads with MiXCR, one row per CDR3 protein. In the table there are 350,000 to 500,000 distinct CDR3 sequences, about 17% of which are singletons. Time point here: newly diagnosed GD, antithyroid drugs for less than 3 months. Extracted RNA from PBMCs served as the source of the TCR library. There are 14 residues in the CDR3. V lost 4 bases and J 2 bases, leaving 10 bases between the germline ends. Germline CDR1 is SGDLS and CDR2 is YYNGEE. A further study also used this sample, focusing on T cells in Graves' hyperthyroidism and ophthalmopathy.

This specimen was peripheral blood mononuclear cells (PBMCs), taken at new diagnosis, from a patient treated with antithyroid drugs. The sequence came from a woman aged 30 to 39 with Graves disease. The V gene is TRBV9, the J gene TRBJ2-1, with D tentatively TRBD2 (5 bases). CDR3 nucleotide sequence: TGTGCCAGCAGCAGGGAGTCCCCCTACAATGAGCAGTTCTTC. Translation: CASSRESPYNEQFF.